This T cell receptor beta chain was observed in a study of blood T cell repertoires in COVID-19. With 2 bases clipped from V and 2 bases from J, the junction kept 6 bases outside the gene matches. Germline CDR1 and CDR2: MGHRA and YSYEKL. This CDR3 has 16 amino acids. TCRdb's copy holds only in-frame clones and misses some; the assay was immunoSEQ multiplex PCR. The sample contains 200,000 or so clones, more than 65% of which appear only once. The sequencing sample was made of peripheral blood. V usage is TRBV4-1 and J usage is TRBJ2-1; 7 bases agree with TRBD2. The clonotype comes from a woman under 40 who had recovered from COVID-19. The CDR3 nucleotides are TGCGCCAGCAGCCAATTGGGGCTAGCGGCCTACAATGAGCAGTTCTTC. Amino acids: CASSQLGLAAYNEQFF.